This is a list of T cell receptor beta chains from one sample in a study of OX40 agonist ivuxolimab in advanced cancers. Profiled with immunoSEQ multiplex PCR; TCRdb holds only in-frame clones, not every one. The repertoire holds tens of thousands of clones, with approximately 91% as singletons. This material consisted of CD4+ or CD8+ T cells sorted from blood, taken in a trial of the OX40 agonist ivuxolimab. The receptor source for this set is an adult with an advanced solid tumor such as melanoma, head and neck, liver or kidney cancer. CDR3s include the opening cysteine and the closing phenylalanine or tryptophan. Each record gives: D gene, clone size, V gene, CDR3 length, J gene, CDR3 DNA, CDR3 protein. D genes are given only for firm matches. Only some rows state a clone size, as once, few, many or a class for expanded clones.

TRBD1	NA	TRBV19	14	TRBJ2-3	TGTGCCAGTAGTATGGGGACAGGGGGGGATACGCAGTATTTT	CASSMGTGGDTQYF
NA	NA	TRBV5-6	13	TRBJ2-1	TGTGCCAGCATATCTTTACCTACAAATGAGCAGTTCTTC	CASISLPTNEQFF
TRBD1	NA	TRBV7-9	16	TRBJ2-3	TGTGCCAGCAGCTTTTCCGGGACAGGGGGCGCAGATACGCAGTATTTT	CASSFSGTGGADTQYF
NA	NA	TRBV11-3	14	TRBJ2-5	TGTGCCAGCAGCGTTCGGAGGGGCGCGGAGACCCAGTACTTC	CASSVRRGAETQYF
NA	once	TRBV28	15	TRBJ1-5	TGTGCCAGCAGTTTTGACTTTAGCCGGAATCAGCCCCAGCATTTT	CASSFDFSRNQPQHF
TRBD1	NA	TRBV19	13	TRBJ2-1	TGTGCCAGTAGCCGGGACAGGGGTGGTGAGCAGTTCTTC	CASSRDRGGEQFF
NA	NA	TRBV6-1	14	TRBJ2-5	TGTGCCAGCAGGCAGGGGTTATTAGAAGAGACCCAGTACTTC	CASRQGLLEETQYF
NA	NA	TRBV6-1	14	TRBJ2-2	TGTGCCAGCAGAGGACAGACTAACACCGGGGAGCTGTTTTTT	CASRGQTNTGELFF
TRBD1	NA	TRBV6-1	15	TRBJ1-4	TGTGCCAGCATCAGACAGGGTTTACCTAATGAAAAACTGTTTTTT	CASIRQGLPNEKLFF
TRBD1	NA	TRBV7-2	15	TRBJ1-3	TGTGCCAGCAGCAGAGAGAGACAGGGGAGAAACACCATATATTTT	CASSRERQGRNTIYF
TRBD2	NA	TRBV14	18	TRBJ2-1	TGTGCCAGCGCCGGGCTAGCGGGTATAATGGATACAAACAATGAGCAGTTCTTC	CASAGLAGIMDTNNEQFF
NA	NA	TRBV7-2	13	TRBJ2-1	TGTGCCAGCAGCTTAGGCACCTACAATGAGCAGTTCTTC	CASSLGTYNEQFF
TRBD2	NA	TRBV4-1	19	TRBJ2-6	TGCGCCAGCAGCCAAGGGGCTAGCGGGATAGACTCTGGGGCCAACGTCCTGACTTTC	CASSQGASGIDSGANVLTF
TRBD1	medium-sized	TRBV19	15	TRBJ1-1	TGTGCCAGTCAGGACAGGGGCGTTTTGAACACTGAAGCTTTCTTT	CASQDRGVLNTEAFF
NA	NA	TRBV6-1	15	TRBJ2-3	TGTGCCAGCAGAGACAGGGGAGGGGGCACAGATACGCAGTATTTT	CASRDRGGGTDTQYF
TRBD1	NA	TRBV6-5	16	TRBJ1-3	TGTGCCAGCAGTTACACAGGGGCCACCTCTGGAAACACCATATATTTT	CASSYTGATSGNTIYF
TRBD1	NA	TRBV19	13	TRBJ1-5	TGTGCCAGTAGCGGGACAGGGAATCAGCCCCAGCATTTT	CASSGTGNQPQHF
TRBD1	NA	TRBV7-2	13	TRBJ1-1	TGTGCCAGCAGCTACAGGGGGTTTACTGAAGCTTTCTTT	CASSYRGFTEAFF
NA	NA	TRBV7-7	13	TRBJ2-5	TGTGCTAGCAGCCGAGGGTACCAAGAGACCCAGTACTTC	CASSRGYQETQYF